Described below is a single T cell receptor (beta chain) sequence and its context. The antigen remains undetermined. The data originate from a study of radiotherapy plus CTLA-4 blockade in lung cancer. In the study overall: In about 20% of patients, objective responses were seen; roughly 30% had disease control. General study points: In blood, after radiotherapy plus ipilimumab, tumor-derived TCR clones expanded. Reports identified early blood T cell clone dynamics, with interferon-beta, as the best response predictor.

CDR1 is SGHRS, CDR2 YFSETQ, per germline. The length of the CDR3 is 15 residues. After removal of 0 bases from V and 4 bases from J, the junction contained 7 bases not matched to a gene. Using immunoSEQ multiplex PCR, the repertoire was profiled, and TCRdb retains in-frame clones only, with some absent. This table has 90,000 to 150,000 clones, roughly 80% appearing once. It was focal radiation plus CTLA-4 blockade with ipilimumab that patients with chemo-refractory metastatic non-small-cell lung cancer received. The specimen comprised peripheral blood, sampled from a patient treated with radiotherapy plus ipilimumab. The genes are TRBV5-1 and TRBJ2-7; 7 bases match TRBD2. The clonotype originates from a human donor with non-small cell lung cancer who had a partial response to radiotherapy plus ipilimumab. The CDR3 is CASSLGGGSSYEQYF. CDR3 sequence (DNA): TGCGCCAGCAGCTTGGGTGGCGGGAGCTCGTACGAGCAGTACTTC.